This T cell receptor beta chain was found in a study of T cell responses to AZD1222 COVID-19 vaccine. Notes on this clone: Its antigen is undetermined.

Study conclusions and caveats: Targeting of unmutated variant regions was reportedly seen in nearly half of spike-specific TCRs. Donors, mostly white British, included more females; clonal diversity was possibly underestimated.

Using immunoSEQ multiplex PCR, the repertoire was profiled, and TCRdb retains in-frame clones only, with some absent. The table records some 97,000 clones, approximately 89% of them present only once. Trimming took 5 bases from V and 3 from J, leaving 10 bases between them. CDR3 length: 13 residues. Germline V gene sequence: CDR1 SGHTA, CDR2 FQGNSA. The sample in question was peripheral blood, obtained on day 0 of MenACWY control vaccination. The V gene is TRBV7-2, the J gene TRBJ1-2; D might be TRBD1 (5 bases). This clonotype was obtained from an adult in good health. CDR3 sequence: CASSRGTDYGYTF. The CDR3 coding sequence is TGTGCCAGCAGCCGGGGGACCGACTATGGCTACACCTTC.